Below are 19 T cell receptor beta chains sequenced from a single sample in a study of response to subunit inactivated influenza vaccine. Using its own MiXCR run on the RT-PCR reads, TCRdb lists one record per CDR3 protein. In the table there are about 480,000 distinct CDR3 sequences, about 25% of which are singletons. The sample here was CD4+ T cells sorted from PBMCs, taken about 5 days after vaccination. The receptors come from a man aged 50 or older who received an inactivated influenza vaccine.

This clonotype was recorded a few times. One end of the junction is discordant with germline, which a read error may explain. The CDR3 sequence: CSAGDRRSSYEQYF. CDR3 in DNA: TGCAGTGCTGGAGACAGGCGAAGCTCCTACGAGCAGTACTTC. The chain couples TRBV20-1 to TRBJ2-7; D possibly corresponds to TRBD1 (6 bases). This CDR3 contains 14 residues. In germline, CDR1 is DFQATT, CDR2 SNEGSKA (reference sequence).

The chain uses TRBV10-3 and TRBJ2-3, with 8 bases lining up with TRBD2. Per germline, CDR1 ENHRY and CDR2 SYGVKD. This CDR3 is 19 amino acids long. With 0 bases clipped from V and 0 bases from J, the junction kept 11 bases outside the gene matches. CDR3 coding DNA: TGTGCCATCAGTGAGTCGAGAGGCGGGGGGTCCTCTAGCACAGATACGCAGTATTTT. Protein product: CAISESRGGGSSSTDTQYF.

This clonotype was detected a few times. This chain links TRBV7-9 with TRBJ2-7; no clear D. V lost 5 bases to trimming and J lost 4 bases, with 6 bases between them. The CDR3 is made up of 11 amino acids. CDR1 and CDR2 from the germline V gene are SEHNR and FQNEAQ (reference sequence). The CDR3 sequence is CASSAEYEQYF. As DNA, the CDR3 is TGTGCCAGCAGCGCCGAATACGAGCAGTACTTC.

This clonotype was seen a few times. The chain carries TRBV12-3 or TRBV12-4 and TRBJ1-3; D gene unclear. The CDR3 extends over 14 amino acids. The V gene lost 8 bases and the J gene lost 4 bases, with 15 bases spanning the gap. The CDR3 sequence is CASRELGSGNTIYF. CDR3 DNA: TGTGCCAGCCGGGAGCTTGGTTCGGGAAACACCATATATTTT.

The DNA of the CDR3 is TGCGCCAGCAGCTTGGATTGGGCAACTAATGAAAAACTGTTTTTT. Translation: CASSLDWATNEKLFF. V is TRBV5-1 and J is TRBJ1-4; D remains unclear. Deletions cut 0 bases from V and 0 bases from J, with 6 bases between. Germline CDR1 SGHRS, CDR2 YFSETQ. The CDR3 totals 15 residues. The full variable domain, its missing parts supplied by reference TRBV5-1 and TRBJ1-4, is KAGVTQTPRYLIKTRGQQVTLSCSPISGHRSVSWYQQTPGQGLQFLFEYFSETQRNKGNFPGRFSGRQFSNSRSEMNVSTLELGDSALYLCASSLDWATNEKLFFGSGTQLSVL.

The table lists this clonotype with many counts. This rearrangement joins TRBV7-3 to TRBJ2-7; D remains ambiguous. This CDR3 has 13 amino acids. Germline CDR1 SGHTA, CDR2 FQGTGA. The V and J ends lost 5 bases and 2 bases respectively, with 10 bases between them. CDR3 sequence (DNA): TGTGCCAGCAGCCCCACCAGGACCTACGAGCAGTACTTC. Its protein is CASSPTRTYEQYF.

The chain joins TRBV11-2 to TRBJ2-5; a possible D gene is TRBD1 (5 bases). CDR3 size: 14 residues. V was cut by 5 bases and J by 2 bases, with 12 bases left in between. Germline-derived CDR1 and CDR2 are SGHAT and FQNNGV. DNA for the CDR3: TGTGCCAGCAGCCCAGGGTCAGATCAAGAGACCCAGTACTTC. Amino acid sequence: CASSPGSDQETQYF.

This clonotype was detected a few times. The chain links TRBV9 to TRBJ2-5; D gene unclear. The CDR3 covers 16 residues. The V gene's germline CDR1 is SGDLS and CDR2 YYNGEE. V lost 0 bases and J 4 bases, leaving 16 bases between the germline ends. The CDR3 region is CASSVGGSPAIETQYF. CDR3 coding DNA: TGTGCCAGCAGCGTAGGTGGTAGCCCTGCCATAGAGACCCAGTACTTC.

V is TRBV5-1 and J is TRBJ2-5; D remains unclear. Trimming shortened V by 0 bases and J by 5 bases, and 8 bases separated the two germline ends. The germline CDR1 and CDR2 sequences are SGHRS and YFSETQ. This CDR3 region has 13 residues. CDR3 DNA: TGCGCCAGCAGCTTGGGCCAGAGTGAGACCCAGTACTTC. Its translation is CASSLGQSETQYF.

V gene TRBV19 combines with J gene TRBJ2-3; no definite D call. The CDR3 runs to 12 residues. V was clipped by 2 bases and J by 2 bases, with 2 bases between them. Germline loops: CDR1 LNHDA, CDR2 SQIVND (reference sequence). CDR3 residues: CASSINTDTQYF. The CDR3 region has the DNA TGTGCCAGTAGTATAAACACAGATACGCAGTATTTT. Full variable domain (rest looked up from reference TRBV19 and TRBJ2-3): DGGITQSPKYLFRKEGQNVTLSCEQNLNHDAMYWYRQDPGQGLRLIYYSQIVNDFQKGDIAEGYSVSREKKESFPLTVTSAQKNPTAFYLCASSINTDTQYFGPGTRLTVL.

This chain connects TRBV5-1 to TRBJ1-1; D remains unclear. The V end was cut by 2 bases, the J end by 3 bases, with 11 bases between. In germline, CDR1 is SGHRS, CDR2 YFSETQ. This CDR3 has 14 residues. CDR3 nucleotides: TGCGCCAGCAGCTTACAGACAACGGACACTGAAGCTTTCTTT. It is translated as CASSLQTTDTEAFF.

J is TRBJ2-1 and V is TRBV5-1, with 8 bases identical to TRBD1. V lost 1 base, J lost 9 bases, and 6 bases stayed unmatched. The CDR3 is 14 amino acids. CDR1 and CDR2 from the germline V gene are SGHRS and YFSETQ. The DNA of the CDR3 is TGCGCCAGCAGCTTGAGGGACAGGTCTGGTGAGCAGTTCTTC. As protein: CASSLRDRSGEQFF.

This chain links TRBV20-1 with TRBJ1-6; no clear D. The V gene's germline CDR1 is DFQATT and CDR2 SNEGSKA (reference sequence). V was clipped by 3 bases and J by 7 bases, with 10 bases between them. There are 13 residues in the CDR3. The CDR3 coding sequence is TGCAGTGCTAGCCGGTCTGAAAATTCACCCCTCCACTTT. This translates into CSASRSENSPLHF.

This clonotype was detected a few times. The chain combines TRBV3-1 with TRBJ2-7; D call uncertain. Germline V gene data show CDR1 as LGHDT and CDR2 as YNNKEL (reference sequence). V shed 1 base and J shed 2 bases, with 9 bases lying between them. The CDR3 spans 14 residues. The CDR3 is CASSQAGGAYEQYF. The CDR3 DNA follows: TGTGCCAGCAGCCAAGCCGGTGGGGCCTACGAGCAGTACTTC.

The J gene is TRBJ2-3, the V gene TRBV25-1; perhaps D is TRBD1 or TRBD2 (5 bases each). Germline V gene data show CDR1 as MGHDK and CDR2 as SYGVNS. Trimming took off 3 bases at V and 12 bases at J, with 7 bases between the two ends. This CDR3 contains 10 residues. The CDR3 is CASSDWDQYF. In nucleotides, the CDR3 is TGTGCCAGCAGTGACTGGGACCAGTATTTT.

CDR3 coding DNA: TGTGCCAGCAGCTTGGCCATACCCAATAACTATGGCTACACCTTC. Translation gives CASSLAIPNNYGYTF. This chain joins TRBV5-5 and TRBJ1-2; D is unclear. Per the germline V gene, CDR1 is SGHKS and CDR2 is YYEKEE (reference sequence). V was shortened by 0 bases and J by 1 base, with 10 bases between the two germline ends. The CDR3 covers 15 residues. Filled out from reference TRBV5-5 and TRBJ1-2, the complete variable domain reads DAGVTQSPTHLIKTRGQQVTLRCSPISGHKSVSWYQQVLGQGPQFIFQYYEKEERGRGNFPDRFSARQFPNYSSELNVNALLLGDSALYLCASSLAIPNNYGYTFGSGTRLTVV.

This chain connects TRBV7-9 to TRBJ2-3; 11 bases are shared with TRBD2. The CDR3 sequence is 14 residues long. V trimming: 4 bases; J trimming: 11 bases; junction bases outside the gene matches: 8. Germline CDR1 is SEHNR and CDR2 is FQNEAQ (reference sequence). CDR3: CASSSGLADPMQYF. The CDR3 bases are TGTGCCAGCAGCTCGGGACTAGCGGACCCAATGCAGTATTTT. The full variable domain, completed using reference TRBV7-9 and TRBJ2-3, is DTGVSQNPRHKITKRGQNVTFRCDPISEHNRLYWYRQTLGQGPEFLTYFQNEAQLEKSRLLSDRFSAERPKGSFSTLEIQRTEQGDSAMYLCASSSGLADPMQYFGPGTRLTVL.

This clonotype was observed a handful of times. The chain combines TRBV12-3 or TRBV12-4 with TRBJ2-1; 8 bases line up with TRBD1. Trimming at V came to 10 bases and at J to 3 bases, leaving 14 bases not matched to a gene. There are 16 residues in the CDR3. CDR3 region: CAKADVGQVLYNEQFF. The CDR3 nucleotides read TGTGCCAAGGCCGACGTGGGACAGGTCCTCTACAATGAGCAGTTCTTC.

The chain couples TRBV6-4 to TRBJ2-3; 7 bases fit TRBD1. Trimming at V came to 5 bases and at J to 2 bases, leaving 7 bases not matched to a gene. Germline CDR1 reads MRHNA; CDR2 reads SNTAGT. The CDR3 is 15 residues long. CDR3 nucleotides: TGTGCCAGCAGTTCCGGGACAGAAGTCACAGATACGCAGTATTTT. Encoded protein: CASSSGTEVTDTQYF.